This entry describes one TCR beta chain. The CDR3 sequence is 13 residues long. Germline assignment: CDR1 SGHTA and CDR2 FQGNSA. The V end was cut by 4 bases, the J end by 8 bases, with 14 bases between. The data were taken from a study of T cell repertoires in cytomegalovirus infection. TCRdb re-derived calls from the reads in MiXCR, one entry per CDR3 protein. The table shows 510,000 or so distinct CDR3 sequences, with more than 25% occurring only once. The chain employs TRBV7-2 and TRBJ1-1; D may be TRBD1 (5 bases). The sample consisted of PBMCs. The receptor comes from a human donor in good health (CMV status not recorded). Some clones in this sample may be carry-over from other donors' samples. The CDR3 region is CASSSRQKTEAFF. CDR3 DNA: TGTGCCAGCAGCTCGAGACAGAAAACCGAAGCTTTCTTT.